Listed below are T cell receptor beta chains from one sample, sequenced in a study of cytomegalovirus exposure and HLA in healthy donors. The repertoire was sequenced with immunoSEQ multiplex PCR; TCRdb's copy has only in-frame clones and lacks some. The sample has some 170,000 clones, 80% seen once; the top ten hold roughly 1.2%. The sample consisted of PBMCs. These receptors originate from a woman between 50 and 59 years old in good health and CMV-seronegative. Each CDR3 is given with its conserved first and last residue. A D gene is named only where the DNA matches it firmly. A row's size may be missing; if present it is once, few, many or a size class.

v_gene,j_gene,d_gene,abundance,CDR3nt,CDR3aa
TRBV9,TRBJ2-3,NA,NA,TGTGCCAGCAGCGTACAGACTAGCACAGATACGCAGTATTTT,CASSVQTSTDTQYF
TRBV5-5,TRBJ2-4,TRBD1,NA,TGTGCCAGCAGCTTAGGGACAGGGCTAGCCAAAAACATTCAGTACTTC,CASSLGTGLAKNIQYF
TRBV30,TRBJ1-5,NA,NA,TGTGCCTGGAGTCCGCCGCCAGGATTACAGCCCCAGCATTTT,CAWSPPPGLQPQHF
TRBV6-4,TRBJ2-1,NA,NA,TGTGCCAGCAGTGAGGGAGGGACACAATACAATGAGCAGTTCTTC,CASSEGGTQYNEQFF
TRBV27,TRBJ2-3,NA,few,TGTGCCAGCAGTTTTAGGGGAACGTCCACAGATACGCAGTATTTT,CASSFRGTSTDTQYF
TRBV7-2,TRBJ1-2,TRBD1,NA,TGTGCCAGCAGCTTAGTCGTCTTTCTCGATGACAGGGGACATGGCTACACCTTC,CASSLVVFLDDRGHGYTF
TRBV27,TRBJ2-7,NA,NA,TGTGCCAGCAGTTATACTCCCGGGGCCTACGAGCAGTACTTC,CASSYTPGAYEQYF
TRBV5-5,TRBJ2-7,NA,NA,TGTGCCACCGGACTGAACCCGAGCTCCTACGAGCAGTACTTC,CATGLNPSSYEQYF
TRBV2,TRBJ1-5,NA,once,TGTGCCAGCAGAAACGAGGGATTGAGCAATCAGCCCCAGCATTTT,CASRNEGLSNQPQHF
TRBV5-6,TRBJ1-6,NA,NA,TGTGCCAGCAGCTTGGCCCCGGGAGGGAAATCACCCCTCCACTTT,CASSLAPGGKSPLHF
TRBV5-6,TRBJ1-2,TRBD1,NA,TGTGCCAGCAGTTTCGCAGAGGGGGCCTTTGGCTATGGCTACACCTTC,CASSFAEGAFGYGYTF
TRBV6-6,TRBJ2-5,TRBD2,NA,TGTGCCAGCAGTTACTATGGCGCGGGAGCAGAGACCCAGTACTTC,CASSYYGAGAETQYF
TRBV9,TRBJ2-1,TRBD2,NA,TGTGCCAGCCGCCGACTAGCGGGTGTGGATGAGCAGTTCTTC,CASRRLAGVDEQFF
TRBV11-3,TRBJ2-5,TRBD2,NA,TGTGCCAGCAGCGCCCGTAGCGGGAGTTATCAAGAGACCCAGTACTTC,CASSARSGSYQETQYF
TRBV5-1,TRBJ2-1,NA,NA,TGCGCCAGCAGCTTGGAGGGGGGAGGGCGGACGTTCTTC,CASSLEGGGRTFF
TRBV20-1,TRBJ2-1,NA,once,TGCAGTGCGGAGGGGAACAATGAGCAGTTCTTC,CSAEGNNEQFF
TRBV7-2,TRBJ1-2,TRBD1,NA,TGTGCCAGCAGCTCAAGACAGGGGGCTAACTATGGCTACACCTTC,CASSSRQGANYGYTF
TRBV4-3,TRBJ1-6,TRBD1,NA,TGCGCCAGCAGCCAATCGACAGGGGTCGACTATAATTCACCCCTCCACTTT,CASSQSTGVDYNSPLHF
TRBV25-1,TRBJ1-5,NA,once,TGTGCCAGCAGCTTAGGGGGATTCGATCAGCCCCAGCATTTT,CASSLGGFDQPQHF
TRBV28,TRBJ2-2,TRBD2,once,TGTGCCAGCAGTCCCCCTAGGAGCGGGGGGGCGGCCGGGGAGCTGTTTTTT,CASSPPRSGGAAGELFF
TRBV5-4,TRBJ1-2,TRBD1,few,TGTGCCAGCAGCCAAGATCCGGGACAGGCTTCCTATGGCTACACCTTC,CASSQDPGQASYGYTF
TRBV19,TRBJ2-4,TRBD2,NA,TGTGCCAGTAGTATCACCCGGACTAGCGGGAACATTCAGTACTTC,CASSITRTSGNIQYF
TRBV10-3,TRBJ2-7,NA,once,TGTGCCATCAGTGAGTCGGGCAGGGAATACGAGCAGTACTTC,CAISESGREYEQYF
TRBV19,TRBJ1-2,TRBD1,NA,TGTGCCAGTAGTCCGGGACAGGGGGTCGGCTACACCTTC,CASSPGQGVGYTF
TRBV15,TRBJ1-5,NA,once,TGTGCCACCAGCAGAGACTTCGGGAATAATCAGCCCCAGCATTTT,CATSRDFGNNQPQHF
TRBV20-1,TRBJ2-7,NA,NA,TGCAGTGCTAGAGCAGGTGGCGAGCAGTACTTC,CSARAGGEQYF
TRBV28,TRBJ2-7,NA,NA,TGTGCCAGCATCGGGATCCCCGGGGTCTACGAGCAGTACTTC,CASIGIPGVYEQYF
TRBV5-1,TRBJ2-7,TRBD2,NA,TGCGCCAGCAGCTTACCAGCGGGACGCTACGAGCAGTACTTC,CASSLPAGRYEQYF
TRBV10-2,TRBJ2-7,TRBD2,NA,TGCGCCAGCAGTGATAGGGCGGGGGGGCGATACGAGCAGTACTTC,CASSDRAGGRYEQYF
TRBV28,TRBJ1-5,TRBD1,NA,TGTGCCAGCAGCTCTATCGGACAGGGTAGGCAGCCCCAGCATTTT,CASSSIGQGRQPQHF
TRBV28,TRBJ2-1,NA,NA,TGTGCCAGCGACGGAGGGGACTCCTACAATGAGCAGTTCTTC,CASDGGDSYNEQFF
TRBV27,TRBJ2-5,TRBD2,NA,TGTGCCAGCGGACTAGCGGGAGAGACCCAGTACTTC,CASGLAGETQYF
TRBV29-1,TRBJ1-4,TRBD1,NA,TGCAGCGTTGCGGGGACAGGGGCAACTAATGAAAAACTGTTTTTT,CSVAGTGATNEKLFF
TRBV6-1,TRBJ2-3,NA,NA,TGTGCCAGCAGTGAGGGGCCCGGAGATACGCAGTATTTT,CASSEGPGDTQYF
TRBV5-1,TRBJ1-6,TRBD1,NA,TGCGCCAGCAGCAACGGGACAGGGGGGTGGTCACCCCTCCACTTT,CASSNGTGGWSPLHF
TRBV5-6,TRBJ1-4,TRBD1,NA,TGTGCCAGCAGCTTGTTGGGACAGAAGAATGAAAAACTGTTTTTT,CASSLLGQKNEKLFF
TRBV10-3,TRBJ2-5,NA,NA,TGTGCCATCAGTGAGGGTCTTTCTAAAGAGACCCAGTACTTC,CAISEGLSKETQYF
TRBV9,TRBJ2-6,TRBD2,NA,TGTGCCAGCAGCGTAGCTACACTAGCGGGAGGTGTTGGGGCCAACGTCCTGACTTTC,CASSVATLAGGVGANVLTF
TRBV5-4,TRBJ2-5,NA,NA,TGTGCCAGCACCCTGACAGGAGGAGAGACCCAGTACTTC,CASTLTGGETQYF
TRBV28,TRBJ2-5,NA,NA,TGTGCCAGCAGTTTTCCAGCGCCGGAGACCCAGTACTTC,CASSFPAPETQYF